This T cell receptor beta chain was profiled in a study of T cells in Graves' hyperthyroidism and ophthalmopathy. The TCR beta CDR3 regions underwent amplification using RNA transcripts as the source. With the HTBI primer set, the TCR CDR3 went through a first round of RT-PCR. TCRdb used MiXCR to reprocess the multiplex PCR reads, holding one entry per CDR3 protein. The repertoire includes a few hundred thousand distinct CDR3 sequences, approximately 16% of them detected once, and about 31% sits in the top ten. V was clipped by 6 bases and J by 6 bases; unmatched bases: 12. This CDR3 is 14 amino acids long. Germline V gives CDR1 DFQATT, CDR2 SNEGSKA (reference sequence). Study-level points and caveats: Separating ophthalmopathy from stable hyperthyroidism was achieved by a 13 V-J model.

Comments on this clonotype: Its target is not known.

This receptor was obtained from a woman under 40 with Graves' ophthalmopathy. The sample taken for sequencing was blood. The chain carries TRBV20-1 and TRBJ2-7, with TRBD2 identical over 9 bases. The CDR3 DNA reads TGCAGTGCCGACACCCCTAGCGGGATTGGCGAGCAGTACTTC. Amino acids: CSADTPSGIGEQYF.